A selection of T cell receptor beta chains follows, all from one sample in a study of Ad26.COV2.S vaccination and SARS-CoV-2 variants. This table comes from immunoSEQ multiplex PCR, and its TCRdb copy is limited to in-frame clones, with some not included. The sample consists of some 450,000 clones, less than 95% of them appearing once. The source was peripheral blood, collected in a trial of Ad26.COV2.S vaccine versus placebo. The receptors were sampled from a person between 18 and 60 years old who received the Ad26.COV2.S COVID-19 vaccine or a placebo. CDR3s include the opening cysteine and the closing phenylalanine or tryptophan. The order of the fields is V gene, J gene, CDR3 protein.

>TRBV4-2|TRBJ2-1
CASSRELAGSYNEQFF
>TRBV3-1/TRBV3-2|TRBJ2-7
CASSRDRFSYEQYF
>TRBV27|TRBJ2-1
CASSTLAGVWNEQFF
>TRBV28|TRBJ2-1
CASSPTSGRVSYNEQFF
>TRBV9|TRBJ1-6
CASSEGSGHSSPLHF
>TRBV4-2|TRBJ2-1
CASSVTSGNENEQFF
>TRBV14|TRBJ2-7
CASSPRYYDEQYF
>TRBV7-8|TRBJ1-5
CASSLGQGKDQPQHF
>TRBV14|TRBJ2-7
CASRVAGAGEQYF
>TRBV15|TRBJ2-7
CATSREGGLSSYEQYF
>TRBV20-1|TRBJ2-5
CSAGDRETQYF
>TRBV7-9|TRBJ2-7
CASSLLAGGAENEQYF
>TRBV7-2|TRBJ2-6
CASSWTAGANVLTF
>TRBV7-2|TRBJ2-7
CASSFTGGGAYEQYF
>TRBV3-1/TRBV3-2|TRBJ1-5
CASSQGHSIRPQHF
>TRBV6-5|TRBJ2-1
CASVDSGTYNEQFF
>TRBV12-3/TRBV12-4|TRBJ2-7
CASSLPLYEQYF
>TRBV7-6|TRBJ2-1
CASSLGFHRSSYNEQFF
>TRBV4-1|TRBJ2-1
CASSQDLTGRVSQFF
>TRBV18|TRBJ1-1
CASSPQGALNTEAFF
>TRBV6-2/TRBV6-3|TRBJ2-2
CASSTGDAGELFF
>TRBV9|TRBJ1-1
CASSAHMNTEAFF
>TRBV27|TRBJ1-5
CASSLERGQPQHF
>TRBV7-2|TRBJ1-4
CASSSGRHPDEKLFF